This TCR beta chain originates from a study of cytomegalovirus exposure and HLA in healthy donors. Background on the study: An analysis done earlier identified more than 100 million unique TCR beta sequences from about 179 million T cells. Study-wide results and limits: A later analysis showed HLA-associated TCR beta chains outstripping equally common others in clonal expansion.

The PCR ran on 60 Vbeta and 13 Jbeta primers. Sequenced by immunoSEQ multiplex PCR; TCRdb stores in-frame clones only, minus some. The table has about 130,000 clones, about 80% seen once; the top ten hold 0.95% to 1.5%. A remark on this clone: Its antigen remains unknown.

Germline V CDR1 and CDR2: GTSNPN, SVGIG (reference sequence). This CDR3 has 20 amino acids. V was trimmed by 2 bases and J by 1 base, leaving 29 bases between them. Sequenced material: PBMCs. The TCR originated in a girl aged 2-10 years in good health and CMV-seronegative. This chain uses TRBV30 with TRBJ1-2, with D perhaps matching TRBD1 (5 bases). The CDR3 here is CAWSSKRGEGSPGVNYGYTF. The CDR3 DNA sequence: TGTGCCTGGAGTTCAAAAAGAGGGGAGGGGTCCCCGGGCGTTAACTATGGCTACACCTTC.